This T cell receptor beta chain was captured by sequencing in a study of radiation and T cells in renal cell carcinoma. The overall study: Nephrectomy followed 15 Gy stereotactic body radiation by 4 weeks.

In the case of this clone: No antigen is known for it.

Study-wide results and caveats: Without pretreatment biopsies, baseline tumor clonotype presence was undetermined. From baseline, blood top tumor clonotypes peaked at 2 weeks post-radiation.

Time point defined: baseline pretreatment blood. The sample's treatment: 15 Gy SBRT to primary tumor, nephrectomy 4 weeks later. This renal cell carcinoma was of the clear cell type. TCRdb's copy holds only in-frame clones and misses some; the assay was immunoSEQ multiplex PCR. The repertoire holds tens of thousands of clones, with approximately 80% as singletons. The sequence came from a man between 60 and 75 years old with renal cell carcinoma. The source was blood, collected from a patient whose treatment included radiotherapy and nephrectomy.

The CDR3 sequence: CATSKGTAYGYTF. CDR3 DNA sequence: TGTGCCACCAGCAAAGGGACAGCGTATGGCTACACCTTC. This chain uses TRBV15 with TRBJ1-2; 7 nucleotides agree with TRBD1. The CDR3 loop spans 13 amino acids. The germline V gene encodes CDR1 LNHNV and CDR2 YYDKDF (reference sequence). The trim removed 4 bases at V and 5 bases at J, leaving 4 bases unmatched. The complete variable domain, with remaining parts taken from reference TRBV15 and TRBJ1-2, reads DAMVIQNPRYQVTQFGKPVTLSCSQTLNHNVMYWYQQKSSQAPKLLFHYYDKDFNNEADTPDNFQSRRPNTSFCFLDIRSPGLGDTAMYLCATSKGTAYGYTFGSGTRLTVV.